These 17 T cell receptor beta chains came from one sample sequenced in a study of blood T cell repertoires in COVID-19. Sequencing was performed with immunoSEQ multiplex PCR; in TCRdb, only in-frame clones are kept and a portion is missing. This sample has about 280,000 clones, with about 90% found just once. Sequences were obtained from peripheral blood. These receptor sequences come from a woman between 50 and 59 years old who had recovered from COVID-19.

This clone was detected a few times. This sequence joins TRBV5-1 and TRBJ2-2; 11 bases are a match to TRBD1. Germline V CDR1 and CDR2: SGHRS, YFSETQ. The ends lost 4 bases at V and 5 bases at J; junction bases unmatched: 7. The CDR3 has 16 amino acids. CDR3 protein: CASSKGQGVMTGELFF. CDR3 nucleotide sequence: TGCGCCAGCAGCAAGGGACAGGGGGTAATGACCGGGGAGCTGTTTTTT.

To note about this clone: Other DNA sequences in this sample translate to the same CDR3. The CDR3 reads CASSPQGAGNEQFF. CDR3 nucleotides: TGCGCCAGCAGCCCACAGGGGGCTGGAAATGAGCAGTTCTTC. This rearrangement joins TRBV5-1 to TRBJ2-1; 9 nucleotides agree with TRBD1. Looked up from germline, CDR1 is SGHRS and CDR2 is YFSETQ. With 4 bases clipped from V and 7 bases from J, the junction kept 6 bases outside the gene matches. CDR3 length: 14 residues.

The rearrangement joins TRBV20-1 to TRBJ2-3; maybe TRBD2 (5 bases). Germline-derived CDR1 and CDR2 are DFQATT and SNEGSKA (reference sequence). The CDR3 length is 11 residues. Trimming removed 1 base from V and 6 bases from J, with 5 bases in between. CDR3 DNA: TGCAGTGCTAGAGTAGCGGATACGCAGTATTTT. It encodes CSARVADTQYF.

The gene calls are TRBV7-9 and TRBJ1-1; D gene uncertain. Germline-derived CDR1 and CDR2 are SEHNR and FQNEAQ (reference sequence). Trimming shortened V by 1 base and J by 5 bases, and 11 bases separated the two germline ends. The CDR3 covers 14 residues. The CDR3 is CASSLETVRTEAFF. The DNA of the CDR3 is TGTGCCAGCAGCTTAGAAACCGTGAGGACTGAAGCTTTCTTT.

The chain links TRBV7-8 to TRBJ2-7, with 14 bases aligning to TRBD2. The junction had 6 bases not matched to a gene; V was cut back by 5 bases and J by 6 bases. The length of the CDR3 is 15 residues. In germline, CDR1 is SGHVS, CDR2 FQNEAQ. As DNA, the CDR3 is TGTGCCAGCAGCCCTTTAGGACTAGCGGGGGGCGAGCAGTACTTC. Protein product: CASSPLGLAGGEQYF.

The chain combines TRBV3-1 (or the pseudogene TRBV3-2) with TRBJ1-1; D ambiguous. There are 15 residues in the CDR3. V was trimmed by 0 bases and J by 2 bases, leaving 10 bases between them. From germline, CDR1 is LGHDT and CDR2 YNNKEL (reference sequence). The CDR3 DNA sequence: TGTGCCAGCAGCCAAGAACCGACAAGTAACACTGAAGCTTTCTTT. Translated: CASSQEPTSNTEAFF.

A single count supports this clone. The chain employs TRBV7-3 and TRBJ1-1; 7 bases line up with TRBD1. This CDR3 comprises 13 residues. Germline V CDR1 and CDR2: SGHTA, FQGTGA. V was pared by 4 bases and J by 10 bases, with 9 bases of the junction left unmatched. This CDR3 is CASSSTGSVGAFF. CDR3 nucleotide sequence: TGTGCCAGCAGCTCGACAGGGTCCGTGGGAGCTTTCTTT.

The chain employs TRBV7-2 and TRBJ2-1; 8 nucleotides align to TRBD2. In germline, CDR1 is SGHTA, CDR2 FQGNSA. Unmatched junction bases numbered 9, after V lost 4 bases and J lost 4 bases. The CDR3 sequence is 16 residues long. The CDR3 sequence is CASSSGGAGGYNEQFF. In nucleotides, the CDR3 is TGTGCCAGCAGCTCCGGGGGGGCGGGAGGTTACAATGAGCAGTTCTTC.

The chain couples TRBV19 to TRBJ2-7; 12 positions agree with TRBD2. There are 15 residues in the CDR3. Germline CDR1 and CDR2: LNHDA and SQIVND (reference sequence). After removal of 4 bases from V and 6 bases from J, the junction contained 7 bases not matched to a gene. The CDR3 sequence: CASSTWTSGISEQYF. For the CDR3, the DNA is TGTGCCAGTAGTACATGGACTAGCGGGATAAGCGAGCAGTACTTC.

This chain links TRBV9 with TRBJ1-1; D possibly corresponds to TRBD1 (5 bases). V lost 0 bases and J 0 bases, leaving 18 bases between the germline ends. The CDR3 sequence is 18 residues long. Germline V gives CDR1 SGDLS, CDR2 YYNGEE. In DNA, the CDR3 is TGTGCCAGCAGCGTAGCCCCCAGGACACAATTCATGAACACTGAAGCTTTCTTT. Translation gives CASSVAPRTQFMNTEAFF.

This chain joins TRBV10-3 and TRBJ1-2; no clear D gene. The CDR3 has 13 residues. The V gene's germline CDR1 is ENHRY and CDR2 SYGVKD. V lost 0 bases, J lost 3 bases, and 5 bases lay in between. In DNA form, the CDR3 reads TGTGCCATCAGTGAGTCCGGGGACTATGGCTACACCTTC. It encodes CAISESGDYGYTF.

On this clone itself: The junction departs from the called germline gene at one end, perhaps through a read error. The V call is TRBV7-3, the J call TRBJ1-1; 11 bases match TRBD1. The CDR3 is made up of 19 amino acids. CDR1 is SGHTA and CDR2 is FQGTGA in the germline V gene. As DNA, the CDR3 is TGTGCCGGCAGTCGGGGACCCGGACAGGGGGCCGTCCGGAACACTGAAGCTTTCTTT. Protein sequence: CAGSRGPGQGAVRNTEAFF.

A remark on this clone: In the same sample, other DNA sequences code for this CDR3. The chain links TRBV18 to TRBJ1-2, with 7 bases lining up with TRBD1. The V and J ends lost 3 bases and 5 bases, in that order; junction bases with no gene match: 6. Germline CDR1 and CDR2: KGHSH and LQKENI. This CDR3 is built from 14 residues. This chain's CDR3 is CASSPGDSRYGYTF. Here the CDR3 DNA reads TGTGCCAGCTCACCGGGGGACAGTCGGTATGGCTACACCTTC.

The rearrangement uses TRBV19 and TRBJ1-1; D is uncertain. The V and J ends lost 11 bases and 1 base respectively, with 17 bases between them. The CDR3 spans 14 residues. Germline V gene sequence: CDR1 LNHDA, CDR2 SQIVND (reference sequence). CDR3 sequence: CAVQPGGRNTEAFF. CDR3 bases: TGTGCCGTCCAGCCGGGAGGTCGGAACACTGAAGCTTTCTTT. Looking up the rest from reference TRBV19 and TRBJ1-1 gives the full variable domain: DGGITQSPKYLFRKEGQNVTLSCEQNLNHDAMYWYRQDPGQGLRLIYYSQIVNDFQKGDIAEGYSVSREKKESFPLTVTSAQKNPTAFYLCAVQPGGRNTEAFFGQGTRLTVV.

The chain combines TRBV28 with TRBJ1-1, with 8 bases lining up with TRBD1. V lost 5 bases, J lost 5 bases, and 13 bases stayed unmatched. This CDR3 has 16 residues. CDR1 and CDR2 (germline): MDHEN, SYDVKM. CDR3 DNA sequence: TGTGCCAGCAGTAGGGGCAGGGGGCGAAGGTGGACTGAAGCTTTCTTT. Translated: CASSRGRGRRWTEAFF.

V is TRBV3-1 (or the pseudogene TRBV3-2) and J is TRBJ2-7; D gene ambiguous. Germline V gene lookup returns CDR1 LGHDT and CDR2 YNNKEL (reference sequence). V was pared by 0 bases and J by 3 bases, with 12 bases between. This CDR3 contains 15 residues. CDR3 DNA: TGTGCCAGCAGCCAAGATTCCGCGGCTCACTACGAGCAGTACTTC. This gives the protein CASSQDSAAHYEQYF.

The chain joins TRBV12-3 or TRBV12-4 to TRBJ1-1; no firm D call. This CDR3 has 12 residues. V lost 6 bases and J 4 bases, leaving 9 bases between the germline ends. CDR3 sequence (DNA): TGTGCCAGCAGGCCGGGTTCCACTGAAGCTTTCTTT. This sequence encodes CASRPGSTEAFF.